These 29 T cell receptor delta chains were all obtained from the same sample, sequenced in a study of Vδ1+ human thymocytes. RNA was extracted from the cells and then reverse transcribed. CDR3 amplicons came from multiplex PCR with pooled V-gene forward and constant-region reverse primers. TCRdb reprocessed the multiplex PCR reads using CATT. In the table there are roughly 50,000 delta-chain clones, less than 20% of which are singletons. Study conclusions and caveats: In the thymus, TRG and TRD repertoires looked highly polyclonal with Gaussian CDR3 lengths.

No antigen has been assigned to these receptors. Sequencing input: Vdelta1+ gamma-delta thymocytes from the thymus. Sample subset: FACS-sorted CD3+ TCRalphabeta- TCRVdelta1+ TCRVdelta2- thymocytes. The receptors were gathered from a boy under two years old who had congenital heart surgery.

The chain couples TRDV1 to TRDJ1; D perhaps matches TRDD3 (7 bases). Looked up from germline, CDR1 is TSWWSYY and CDR2 is QGS. The CDR3 runs to 20 residues. The V end lost 3 bases, the J end lost 2 bases, and 28 bases lay between the germline ends. CDR3 DNA sequence: TGTGCTCTTGGGGATCCACATCCTTCCATCCTACCCTGGGGGACCGATAAACTCATCTTT. Translating gives CALGDPHPSILPWGTDKLIF.

This chain links TRDV1 with TRDJ1, with 8 positions matching TRDD2. The CDR3 runs to 19 residues. Germline trimming cut 3 bases from V and 0 bases from J; bases unmatched to any gene: 15. Germline V gene lookup returns CDR1 TSWWSYY and CDR2 QGS. In DNA form, the CDR3 reads TGTGCTCTTGGGGACTTCCTACAGTTGGGGGGTCCCCACACCGATAAACTCATCTTT. Translated: CALGDFLQLGGPHTDKLIF.

V gene TRDV1 combines with J gene TRDJ1, with a weak D call TRDD2 (6 bases). The CDR3 is 18 residues long. The V end was cut by 3 bases, the J end by 1 base, with 21 bases between. Looked up from germline, CDR1 is TSWWSYY and CDR2 is QGS. The CDR3 DNA sequence: TGTGCTCTTGGGGACTTTCCTTCCCGGCATATCGGCACCGATAAACTCATCTTT. Residues: CALGDFPSRHIGTDKLIF.

This clone has just a few counts. V is TRDV1 and J is TRDJ1, with 8 bases aligning to TRDD3. Germline V gene data show CDR1 as TSWWSYY and CDR2 as QGS. V shed 2 bases and J 0 bases; nucleotides not matched to a gene: 14. There are 19 residues in the CDR3. CDR3 in amino acids: CALGEWDWGPKRYTDKLIF. CDR3 DNA sequence: TGTGCTCTTGGGGAATGGGACTGGGGGCCTAAACGGTACACCGATAAACTCATCTTT.

This rearrangement joins TRDV1 to TRDJ1; D is perhaps TRDD2 (6 bases). CDR3 size: 15 residues. The ends were cut back, 1 base at V and 9 bases at J, with 18 bases in the middle. Looked up from germline, CDR1 is TSWWSYY and CDR2 is QGS. CDR3 bases: TGTGCTCTTGGGGAACCGCCTTCCCCCCTTGGGGAACTCATCTTT. Translation: CALGEPPSPLGELIF.

The chain links TRDV1 to TRDJ1, with D tentatively TRDD1, TRDD2 or TRDD3 (5 bases each). This CDR3 spans 20 amino acids. CDR1 and CDR2 (germline): TSWWSYY, QGS. The germline V and J ends were trimmed by 4 bases and 0 bases, with 27 bases remaining between them. CDR3 coding DNA: TGTGCTCTTGGGGTCCCTTCTGCCCAAATACGAGGCCTCTACACCGATAAACTCATCTTT. Translated: CALGVPSAQIRGLYTDKLIF.

This clone was counted between two and nine times. J is TRDJ1 and V is TRDV1; TRDD3 aligns across 9 bases. The junction had 22 bases not matched to a gene; V was cut back by 8 bases and J by 3 bases. The CDR3 runs to 19 residues. Germline-derived CDR1 and CDR2 are TSWWSYY and QGS. For the CDR3, the DNA is TGTGCTCTTTTACCCTCCTCCCTTTACCGGGGGATACAGCCCGATAAACTCATCTTT. Protein product: CALLPSSLYRGIQPDKLIF.

The V call is TRDV1, the J call TRDJ1; 9 bases are a match to TRDD3. V trimming: 4 bases; J trimming: 1 base; junction bases outside the gene matches: 10. Germline-derived CDR1 and CDR2 are TSWWSYY and QGS. The CDR3 totals 17 residues. The CDR3 sequence is CALGVRGIHATTDKLIF. The CDR3 DNA reads TGTGCTCTTGGGGTGAGGGGGATACACGCGACCACCGATAAACTCATCTTT.

In this sample, this clone turned up a few times. This chain joins TRDV1 and TRDJ1; 8 bases line up with TRDD3. This CDR3 has 20 amino acids. Trimming removed 1 base from V and 0 bases from J; junction bases left unmatched: 16. Germline V gives CDR1 TSWWSYY, CDR2 QGS. The CDR3 coding sequence is TGTGCTCTTGGGGAACGGTCGCTACAGTGGGGGATCCCACACACCGATAAACTCATCTTT. This translates into CALGERSLQWGIPHTDKLIF.

The chain is built from TRDV1 and TRDJ1, with 10 bases aligning to TRDD3. CDR3 length: 20 residues. Trimming removed 2 bases from V and 4 bases from J; junction bases left unmatched: 19. The germline V gene has CDR1 TSWWSYY and CDR2 QGS. The CDR3 sequence: CALGESFRDGGYGSCDKLIF. In DNA form, the CDR3 reads TGTGCTCTTGGGGAATCTTTCCGGGACGGGGGATACGGGAGTTGCGATAAACTCATCTTT.

This clone was counted between two and nine times. The junction and the germline gene differ at one end; a read error may be behind it. This sequence joins TRDV1 and TRDJ1; 8 bases agree with TRDD2. The CDR3 contains 22 residues. Germline V gives CDR1 TSWWSYY, CDR2 QGS. The CDR3 here is CALGRPLLPTCDGDPDTDKLIF. CDR3 nucleotides: TGTGCCCTTGGGCGCCCACTGCTTCCTACTTGTGATGGGGATCCCGACACCGATAAACTCATCTTT.

A few counts support this clone. This rearrangement joins TRDV1 to TRDJ1; 10 bases map to TRDD3. Germline trimming cut 2 bases from V and 0 bases from J; bases unmatched to any gene: 36. The length of the CDR3 is 27 residues. The germline V gene has CDR1 TSWWSYY and CDR2 QGS. CDR3 sequence reads: CALGETEPTLSPYWGMIPPYHTDKLIF. The DNA of the CDR3 is TGTGCTCTTGGGGAAACTGAACCTACCCTTTCTCCGTACTGGGGGATGATTCCCCCCTACCACACCGATAAACTCATCTTT.

There are a few counts of this clone. This chain uses TRDV1 with TRDJ1, with 9 bases lining up with TRDD2. The CDR3 totals 19 residues. Germline V gives CDR1 TSWWSYY, CDR2 QGS. The J segment lost 10 bases and the V segment lost 3 bases, leaving 24 bases of the junction unmatched. DNA of the CDR3: TGTGCTCTTGGGGACCTTCCTACTGGATTTTCGTACTGGGCCAGGAGACTCATCTTT. Translating it yields CALGDLPTGFSYWARRLIF.

The chain carries TRDV1 and TRDJ1; TRDD2 agrees at 8 bases. Losses at the gene ends were 5 bases for V and 0 bases for J; bases not matched to a gene: 38. The CDR3 spans 26 residues. Germline CDR1 is TSWWSYY and CDR2 is QGS. CDR3 bases: TGTGCTCTTGGGAACCCTCCCCTCTTCCTACCACCGAGGGGGGCTCATACGGATCCGTACACCGATAAACTCATCTTT. Amino acids: CALGNPPLFLPPRGAHTDPYTDKLIF.

The chain employs TRDV1 and TRDJ1, with 9 bases fitting TRDD3. J gave up 2 bases and V 1 base, and 5 bases lay outside the gene matches. Germline V gives CDR1 TSWWSYY, CDR2 QGS. The CDR3 length is 16 residues. Here the CDR3 DNA reads TGTGCTCTTGGGGAACCTACTGGGGGAAGGACCGATAAACTCATCTTT. This translates into CALGEPTGGRTDKLIF.

This clone has more than one count but fewer than ten. The V and J genes are TRDV1 and TRDJ1, with 10 bases fitting TRDD3. The CDR3 is 26 residues long. CDR1 is TSWWSYY and CDR2 is QGS in the germline V gene. V was clipped by 4 bases and J by 0 bases; unmatched bases: 35. The CDR3 coding sequence is TGTGCTCTTGGGGCCAAAATGAGGTCCTACTCCTTCTACTGGGGGATCACGGGACCGTACACCGATAAACTCATCTTT. The encoded protein is CALGAKMRSYSFYWGITGPYTDKLIF.

The V gene is TRDV1, the J gene TRDJ1, with 7 nucleotides matching TRDD3. The ends lost 0 bases at V and 0 bases at J; junction bases unmatched: 7. The CDR3 covers 17 residues. CDR1 is TSWWSYY and CDR2 is QGS in the germline V gene. This CDR3 is CALGELKAGGYTDKLIF. CDR3 DNA sequence: TGTGCTCTTGGGGAACTAAAGGCTGGGGGTTACACCGATAAACTCATCTTT.

This clone was recorded a few times. The rearrangement uses TRDV1 and TRDJ1, with 11 nucleotides matching TRDD3. The CDR3 runs 17 residues. Germline lookup yields CDR1 TSWWSYY and CDR2 QGS. The J segment lost 8 bases and the V segment lost 3 bases, leaving 14 bases of the junction unmatched. For the CDR3, the DNA is TGTGCTCTTGGGGATTTCCTTTTTCTACTGGGGGATAAAAAACTCATCTTT. Its protein is CALGDFLFLLGDKKLIF.

V gene TRDV1 combines with J gene TRDJ1; D possibly corresponds to TRDD2 (6 bases). This CDR3 comprises 18 residues. Germline CDR1 and CDR2: TSWWSYY and QGS. V was trimmed by 2 bases and J by 7 bases, leaving 26 bases between them. The CDR3 region has the DNA TGTGCTCTTGGGGAAAGTCGGACTTCCTCACACGTGGGGCTTAAACTCATCTTT. Encoded protein: CALGESRTSSHVGLKLIF.

This clone was observed a few times. V and J are TRDV1 and TRDJ1; a weak D match, TRDD2 (8 bases). V gave up 7 bases and J gave up 2 bases, with 26 bases separating them. This CDR3 comprises 18 residues. CDR1 is TSWWSYY and CDR2 is QGS in the germline V gene. The CDR3 reads CALEFFLPYWGWTDKLIF. DNA of the CDR3: TGTGCTCTTGAGTTCTTCCTACCGTACTGGGGATGGACCGATAAACTCATCTTT.

In its sample, this clone was seen a few times. The chain employs TRDV1 and TRDJ1; D perhaps matches TRDD2 (5 bases). V was trimmed by 0 bases and J by 4 bases, leaving 27 bases between them. Germline CDR1 and CDR2: TSWWSYY and QGS. The CDR3 spans 20 residues. The CDR3 nucleotides are TGTGCTCTTGGGGAACTTTTGTCCCCTCCTATACTACGGGGTTTCGATAAACTCATCTTT. Amino acids: CALGELLSPPILRGFDKLIF.

The chain joins TRDV1 to TRDJ1; 12 nucleotides agree with TRDD3. CDR3 length equals 23 residues. Germline V lookup: CDR1 TSWWSYY, CDR2 QGS. The ends lost 2 bases at V and 2 bases at J; junction bases unmatched: 24. The DNA for the CDR3 is TGTGCTCTTGGGGAAGGGACGACTTCCTACCCTTACTGGGGGATACTAGATACCGATAAACTCATCTTT. As protein: CALGEGTTSYPYWGILDTDKLIF.

The chain uses TRDV1 and TRDJ1; D is unresolved. Germline V lookup: CDR1 TSWWSYY, CDR2 QGS. This CDR3 contains 20 residues. Trimming cost V 0 bases and J 1 base, with 24 bases left between them. The CDR3 loop reads CALGELRSDALEVRTDKLIF. The DNA for the CDR3 is TGTGCTCTTGGGGAACTTCGGTCGGACGCGCTGGAAGTTCGCACCGATAAACTCATCTTT.

V usage is TRDV1 and J usage is TRDJ1, with no clear D. Germline assignment: CDR1 TSWWSYY and CDR2 QGS. The V and J ends lost 6 bases and 0 bases respectively, with 8 bases between them. There are 13 residues in the CDR3. CDR3 protein: CALGDRHTDKLIF. The CDR3 bases are TGTGCTCTTGGTGATAGACACACCGATAAACTCATCTTT.

The chain uses TRDV1 and TRDJ1, with a weak D call TRDD2 (6 bases). Between the trimmed V and J ends, which lost 4 bases and 4 bases, there was a span of 19 bases. CDR1 is TSWWSYY, CDR2 QGS, per germline. CDR3 length equals 16 residues. The CDR3 loop is CALGARLPNPHDKLIF. Here the CDR3 DNA reads TGTGCTCTTGGGGCCCGCCTTCCCAACCCTCACGATAAACTCATCTTT.

With respect to this clone: A much larger clone is a single base away; this may be a read error. The same CDR3 also results from other DNA sequences found in this sample. The V gene is TRDV2, the J gene TRDJ1; a weak D match, TRDD3 (5 bases). CDR3 length equals 15 residues. The germline V gene encodes CDR1 GEAIGNYY and CDR2 EKD. For the CDR3, the DNA is TGTGCCTGTGACACCTCGCCTATGGGGCCCGACAAACTCATCTTT. It specifies CACDTSPMGPDKLIF.

This clone was seen more than once but under ten times. This chain uses TRDV1 with TRDJ1; 9 bases line up with TRDD3. With V trimmed by 0 bases and J by 10 bases, 24 bases remained unmatched. The length of the CDR3 is 20 residues. Germline V gives CDR1 TSWWSYY, CDR2 QGS. The CDR3 loop reads CALGELGPTRITGGRYGLIF. CDR3 bases: TGTGCTCTTGGGGAACTAGGTCCTACACGGATTACTGGGGGACGTTATGGACTCATCTTT.

The chain is built from TRDV1 and TRDJ1; TRDD3 aligns across 12 bases. The CDR3 extends over 22 amino acids. Germline lookup yields CDR1 TSWWSYY and CDR2 QGS. V trimming: 0 bases; J trimming: 0 bases; junction bases outside the gene matches: 17. In DNA form, the CDR3 reads TGTGCTCTTGGGGAACTGGAGCTTCCTAGCTGGGGGATACGCTCGTACACCGATAAACTCATCTTT. It translates to CALGELELPSWGIRSYTDKLIF.

There are a few counts of this clone. This sequence joins TRDV1 and TRDJ1; 11 bases are a match to TRDD3. V lost 6 bases to trimming and J lost 0 bases; unmatched junction nucleotides: 18. Germline CDR1 is TSWWSYY and CDR2 is QGS. This CDR3 contains 20 residues. In DNA, the CDR3 is TGTGCTCTTGGATCGGGTTCTGGGGGATACCCACGGTGGTACACCGATAAACTCATCTTT. Translated: CALGSGSGGYPRWYTDKLIF.